This passage covers 24 T cell receptor beta chains from one sample sequenced in a study of T cells in Graves' hyperthyroidism and ophthalmopathy (dated by TCRdb to the late 2010s). To prepare the library, multiplex PCR was applied. Sequencing was performed on an Illumina HiSeq 2000. Amplification of TCR beta CDR3 regions was carried out from RNA transcripts. A first-round RT-PCR of the TCR CDR3 used the HTBI primer set with the Qiagen OneStep RT-PCR kit. TCRdb reprocessed the public reads (quality trimming at Q25 with fastp, clone calling with MiXCR) and kept in-frame beta chains. When rows share a CDR3 protein, they turn into one entry using the most common DNA and genes. This sample gives around 620,000 distinct CDR3 sequences in total; roughly 15% of them show up just once. The ten most abundant clones make up around 4% of the sample. The sample was blood. The source is a woman in her twenties or thirties with Graves' hyperthyroidism.

This clonotype has at least ten counts. This sequence joins TRBV19 and TRBJ2-7, with 9 nucleotides matching TRBD1. V was pared by 5 bases and J by 0 bases, with 8 bases of the junction left unmatched. Germline V gene data show CDR1 as LNHDA and CDR2 as SQIVND (reference sequence). The CDR3 runs 16 residues. This chain's CDR3 is CASSPGTGYFSYEQYF. For the CDR3, the DNA is TGTGCCAGTAGTCCCGGGACAGGGTATTTCTCCTACGAGCAGTACTTC. The variable domain in full, completed from reference TRBV19 and TRBJ2-7, reads DGGITQSPKYLFRKEGQNVTLSCEQNLNHDAMYWYRQDPGQGLRLIYYSQIVNDFQKGDIAEGYSVSREKKESFPLTVTSAQKNPTAFYLCASSPGTGYFSYEQYFGPGTRLTVT.

This clonotype came up many times. The chain is built from TRBV11-2 and TRBJ1-1, with TRBD1 matching over 7 bases. V lost 5 bases, J lost 5 bases, and 11 bases stayed unmatched. Germline CDR1 and CDR2: SGHAT and FQNNGV. The CDR3 loop spans 15 amino acids. The CDR3 is CASSHRFRGRTEAFF. The CDR3 DNA reads TGTGCCAGCAGCCACCGATTCAGGGGGAGGACTGAAGCTTTCTTT.

The CDR3 coding sequence is TGTGCCAGCAGTGAATACGGCGGGACTGAAGCTTTCTTT. It specifies CASSEYGGTEAFF. The V gene is TRBV6-1, the J gene TRBJ1-1; D not certain. The CDR3 extends over 13 amino acids. Germline loops: CDR1 MNHNS, CDR2 SASEGT. The V gene lost 2 bases and the J gene lost 5 bases, with 9 bases spanning the gap.

This clonotype was counted ten times or more. The rearrangement joins TRBV18 to TRBJ1-4; maybe TRBD1 (5 bases). The CDR3 spans 14 residues. Trimming removed 2 bases at V and 6 bases at J, with 10 bases between. The germline CDR1 and CDR2 sequences are KGHSH and LQKENI. CDR3 sequence reads: CASSPSMGDEKLFF. In DNA form, the CDR3 reads TGTGCCAGCTCACCATCTATGGGGGATGAAAAACTGTTTTTT.

The chain uses TRBV4-3 and TRBJ1-2; D is undetermined. Germline values: CDR1 LGHNA, CDR2 YSLEER. This CDR3 has 16 residues. The ends were cut back, 4 bases at V and 2 bases at J, with 17 bases in the middle. CDR3 nucleotide sequence: TGCGCCAGCAGCCCCACGACGCGATCGCCGAACTATGGCTACACCTTC. This codes for CASSPTTRSPNYGYTF.

This clonotype was seen repeatedly, ten times or more. V and J are TRBV28 and TRBJ1-1; D is ambiguous. V lost 2 bases and J lost 10, with 11 bases in between. The germline V gene encodes CDR1 MDHEN and CDR2 SYDVKM. The CDR3 is made up of 12 amino acids. The CDR3: CASSLVNGRAFF. Written as DNA, the CDR3 is TGTGCCAGCAGTTTAGTCAATGGTCGAGCTTTCTTT. Based on the CDR3 plus reference TRBV28 and TRBJ1-1, the full variable domain is DVKVTQSSRYLVKRTGEKVFLECVQDMDHENMFWYRQDPGLGLRLIYFSYDVKMKEKGDIPEGYSVSREKKERFSLILESASTNQTSMYLCASSLVNGRAFFGQGTRLTVV.

This clonotype was observed at least ten times. The V gene is TRBV2, the J gene TRBJ2-7; tentatively, D is TRBD1 (5 bases). The V gene lost 4 bases and the J gene lost 4 bases, with 14 bases spanning the gap. The germline CDR1 and CDR2 sequences are SNHLY and FYNNEI. The CDR3 is 14 residues long. The CDR3 coding sequence is TGTGCCAGCAGTGGACAGTTTTATCCTTACGAGCAGTACTTC. The encoded protein is CASSGQFYPYEQYF.

This clonotype was detected ten times or more. The chain employs TRBV2 and TRBJ2-5; D may be TRBD1 (6 bases). Deletions cut 9 bases from V and 0 bases from J, with 14 bases between. The CDR3 contains 14 residues. From germline, CDR1 is SNHLY and CDR2 FYNNEI. The CDR3 here is CASRRTGYQETQYF. CDR3 DNA: TGTGCCAGTCGTCGAACAGGGTACCAAGAGACCCAGTACTTC.

This clonotype was recorded at least ten times. The chain is built from TRBV20-1 and TRBJ2-7; D call uncertain. V lost 4 bases and J lost 2, with 9 bases in between. CDR3 length: 12 residues. Germline values: CDR1 DFQATT, CDR2 SNEGSKA (reference sequence). The CDR3 spells CSATPGTYEQYF. CDR3 bases: TGCAGTGCTACACCTGGCACCTACGAGCAGTACTTC.

This clonotype has ten or more counts. The chain couples TRBV19 to TRBJ2-2, with 9 positions matching TRBD1. This CDR3 is 15 amino acids long. V was pared by 5 bases and J by 3 bases, with 4 bases of the junction left unmatched. CDR1 and CDR2 (germline): LNHDA, SQIVND (reference sequence). DNA of the CDR3: TGTGCCAGTAGTGGGCGGACAGGGGACACCGGGGAGCTGTTTTTT. Translating it yields CASSGRTGDTGELFF. The full variable domain, with the rest looked up from reference TRBV19 and TRBJ2-2, is DGGITQSPKYLFRKEGQNVTLSCEQNLNHDAMYWYRQDPGQGLRLIYYSQIVNDFQKGDIAEGYSVSREKKESFPLTVTSAQKNPTAFYLCASSGRTGDTGELFFGEGSRLTVL.

This clonotype was seen many times. The chain joins TRBV6-1 to TRBJ2-3; 13 bases line up with TRBD2. The germline V gene has CDR1 MNHNS and CDR2 SASEGT. V trimming: 11 bases; J trimming: 3 bases; junction bases outside the gene matches: 5. This CDR3 contains 14 residues. The CDR3 loop reads CAARTSGRTDTQYF. CDR3 DNA sequence: TGTGCCGCCCGGACTAGCGGGAGAACAGATACGCAGTATTTT.

This clonotype was seen at least ten times. This chain uses TRBV7-8 with TRBJ1-2; 7 bases align to TRBD1. Trimming at V came to 3 bases and at J to 4 bases, leaving 5 bases not matched to a gene. The CDR3 is 14 amino acids. Germline V gene lookup returns CDR1 SGHVS and CDR2 FQNEAQ. CDR3 protein: CASSFPGTAYGYTF. CDR3 sequence (DNA): TGTGCCAGCAGCTTCCCCGGGACAGCCTATGGCTACACCTTC.

This clonotype showed up many times. CDR3 sequence: CASSGDSDTQYF. CDR3 in DNA: TGTGCCAGCAGTGGGGACTCAGATACGCAGTATTTT. This chain uses TRBV2 with TRBJ2-3, with D possibly TRBD2 on 6 matching bases. The V end was cut by 4 bases, the J end by 4 bases, with 6 bases between. In germline, CDR1 is SNHLY, CDR2 FYNNEI. The CDR3 covers 12 residues.

J is TRBJ2-7 and V is TRBV27; TRBD2 is a possible D gene (6 bases). The germline V gene encodes CDR1 MNHEY and CDR2 SMNVEV (reference sequence). This CDR3 is built from 14 residues. Trimming took off 4 bases at V and 3 bases at J, with 13 bases between the two ends. CDR3 nucleotides: TGTGCCAGCAGTTCTCCGGGACTCAACTACGAGCAGTACTTC. As protein: CASSSPGLNYEQYF.

This clonotype came up many times. The chain combines TRBV11-2 with TRBJ2-3; 10 positions agree with TRBD2. The J segment lost 5 bases and the V segment lost 5 bases, leaving 13 bases of the junction unmatched. The CDR3 contains 17 residues. The germline gives CDR1 SGHAT, CDR2 FQNNGV. CDR3 sequence: CASSPGGAGGPGDTQYF. DNA of the CDR3: TGTGCCAGCAGCCCGGGGGGAGCGGGAGGGCCAGGAGATACGCAGTATTTT.

At least ten counts were recorded for this clonotype. CDR3 protein: CASKIDRTNQPQHF. The CDR3 coding sequence is TGTGCCAGCAAGATCGACAGGACTAATCAGCCCCAGCATTTT. The J gene is TRBJ1-5, the V gene TRBV6-1; TRBD1 is a possible D gene (6 bases). V lost 7 bases and J 4 bases, leaving 14 bases between the germline ends. This CDR3 has 14 amino acids. CDR1 is MNHNS and CDR2 is SASEGT in the germline V gene.

The rearrangement links TRBV29-1 to TRBJ2-2; 8 nucleotides align to TRBD1. CDR1 and CDR2 (germline): SQVTM, ANQGSEA. The CDR3 covers 14 residues. V lost 4 bases, J lost 4 bases, and 5 bases stayed unmatched. This CDR3 reads CSVALGQGTGELFF. DNA of the CDR3: TGCAGCGTTGCCCTTGGACAGGGCACCGGGGAGCTGTTTTTT.

Only a few counts were recorded for this clonotype. The chain combines TRBV6-1 with TRBJ2-1; 9 bases are a match to TRBD1. The CDR3 is made up of 18 amino acids. The germline gives CDR1 MNHNS, CDR2 SASEGT. J lost 7 bases, V lost 6 bases, and 19 bases had no gene match. The CDR3 here is CASSLHPPGTGKRNEQFF. CDR3 sequence (DNA): TGTGCCAGCAGCCTTCACCCACCGGGGACAGGGAAGAGGAATGAGCAGTTCTTC.

Ten or more counts support this clonotype. This chain joins TRBV28 and TRBJ2-7; 7 bases fit TRBD1. This CDR3 is 14 amino acids long. Losses at the gene ends were 5 bases for V and 5 bases for J; bases not matched to a gene: 9. Germline assignment: CDR1 MDHEN and CDR2 SYDVKM. Here the CDR3 reads CASSPTGQPNEQYF. CDR3 DNA: TGTGCCAGCAGTCCAACGGGACAGCCTAACGAGCAGTACTTC. Together with reference TRBV28 and TRBJ2-7, the CDR3 gives the full variable domain: DVKVTQSSRYLVKRTGEKVFLECVQDMDHENMFWYRQDPGLGLRLIYFSYDVKMKEKGDIPEGYSVSREKKERFSLILESASTNQTSMYLCASSPTGQPNEQYFGPGTRLTVT.

This clonotype was counted ten times or more. The chain joins TRBV5-1 to TRBJ2-2; 9 bases are a match to TRBD2. CDR1 is SGHRS and CDR2 is YFSETQ in the germline V gene. The ends lost 5 bases at V and 1 base at J; junction bases unmatched: 3. CDR3 size: 15 residues. CDR3: CASRETSGNTGELFF. The CDR3 nucleotides read TGCGCCAGCAGGGAGACTAGCGGGAACACCGGGGAGCTGTTTTTT.

The rearrangement uses TRBV15 and TRBJ2-1; 7 positions agree with TRBD1. From germline, CDR1 is LNHNV and CDR2 YYDKDF (reference sequence). V lost 1 base and J lost 5; bases outside the gene matches: 5. This CDR3 has 15 residues. The CDR3 here is CATSRVRQGHNEQFF. CDR3 sequence (DNA): TGTGCCACCAGCAGAGTGCGACAGGGACACAATGAGCAGTTCTTC.

This clonotype was detected many times. The J gene is TRBJ2-2, the V gene TRBV28, with D possibly matching TRBD1 (6 bases). CDR1 is MDHEN and CDR2 is SYDVKM in the germline V gene. CDR3 length: 14 amino acids. The V gene lost 4 bases and the J gene lost 4 bases, with 10 bases spanning the gap. In DNA, the CDR3 is TGTGCCAGCAGTTCTCAGGGGTCCACCGGGGAGCTGTTTTTT. Protein product: CASSSQGSTGELFF.

This clonotype was observed at least ten times. This chain uses TRBV2 with TRBJ2-2; D is ambiguous. The CDR3 contains 14 residues. V was clipped by 3 bases and J by 1 base, with 6 bases between them. In germline, CDR1 is SNHLY, CDR2 FYNNEI. CDR3 DNA: TGTGCCAGCAGTGAGACAAGGAACACCGGGGAGCTGTTTTTT. Protein: CASSETRNTGELFF. The entire variable domain, with the rest obtained from reference TRBV2 and TRBJ2-2, is as follows: EPEVTQTPSHQVTQMGQEVILRCVPISNHLYFYWYRQILGQKVEFLVSFYNNEISEKSEIFDDQFSVERPDGSNFTLKIRSTKLEDSAMYFCASSETRNTGELFFGEGSRLTVL.

Only a few counts were recorded for this clonotype. The chain links TRBV5-4 to TRBJ2-3; TRBD2 matches 8 bases. Germline CDR1 reads SGHNT; CDR2 reads YYREEE (reference sequence). This CDR3 region has 13 residues. Trimming took 9 bases from V and 6 from J; bases not matched to a gene: 9. The CDR3 region has the DNA TGTGCCATACCGTCGGGGGGGGCGGATACGCAGTATTTT. Translating it yields CAIPSGGADTQYF. The full variable domain, rest sourced from reference TRBV5-4 and TRBJ2-3, is ETGVTQSPTHLIKTRGQQVTLRCSSQSGHNTVSWYQQALGQGPQFIFQYYREEENGRGNFPPRFSGLQFPNYSSELNVNALELDDSALYLCAIPSGGADTQYFGPGTRLTVL.